The source of this T cell receptor (beta chain) is a study of blood T cells in healthy people across ages. Study-wide background: Template switching caught about one barcoded beta molecule for each two T cells.

This CDR3 spans 14 amino acids. The V gene end was trimmed by 8 bases and the J gene end by 3 bases; junction bases not matched to a gene: 10. CDR1 is MDHEN, CDR2 SYDVKM, per germline. The second PCR ran roughly 6 to 11 cycles with a sample-barcoded 5' primer and J-beta primers. TCRdb analysed the 5' RACE reads with MiXCR anew, one entry per CDR3 protein. The sample records hundreds of thousands of distinct CDR3 sequences, 25% being singletons. The sample also formed part of further work on T cells of mothers and their children. That work contributes: Related pairs of mothers and children showed slightly higher, non-significant overlap versus unrelated pairs.

The specimen sequenced was blood. The V and J genes are TRBV28 and TRBJ2-7; 7 nucleotides align to TRBD1. This TCR derives from a boy aged 5-17 years in good health. CDR3 nucleotides: TGTGCCAGCCAACAGGGGCTGAGAAGCTACGAGCAGTACTTC. It yields the protein CASQQGLRSYEQYF.